This TCR beta chain stems from a study of blood T cell repertoires in COVID-19. Study context: COVID-19 samples collected from the United States, Italy and Spain covered acute and convalescent phases.

Self-reported history from a screening survey and questionnaire set each donor's cohort. This clone was found once. Some clones are missing from TCRdb's copy, which holds only in-frame ones; the method was immunoSEQ multiplex PCR. Of some 320,000 clones listed, roughly nine tenths are singletons. The clonotype comes from a man aged 60 to 69 who had recovered from COVID-19. Sequences were obtained from PBMCs or T cells enriched from blood (not recorded which).

CDR3 residues: CASSYEGPYNEQFF. The DNA for the CDR3 is TGTGCCAGCAGTTACGAGGGCCCTTACAATGAGCAGTTCTTC. The chain uses TRBV6-2 or TRBV6-3 and TRBJ2-1, with D possibly matching TRBD2 (5 bases). Germline V gene sequence: CDR1 MNHEY, CDR2 SVGEGT. CDR3 length: 14 amino acids. Trimming shortened V by 2 bases and J by 4 bases, and 9 bases separated the two germline ends.